These T cell receptor beta chains were read from a single sample in a study of blood T cell repertoires in COVID-19. TCRdb's copy holds only in-frame clones and misses some; the assay was immunoSEQ multiplex PCR. In the table there are around 150,000 clones, approximately 80% of which are singletons. The sequencing input was PBMCs or T cells enriched from blood (not recorded which). These receptors all come from a woman aged 40 to 50 who had recovered from COVID-19. The CDR3 runs from the conserved cysteine through the conserved F or W. D genes are given only for firm matches. Clone size is given for some rows only: seen once, a few or many times, or a class if the clone is expanded.

J gene: TRBJ2-7
D gene: TRBD1
V gene: TRBV5-1
clone size: -
CDR3 protein: CASSIRDRGPEQYF
CDR3 DNA: TGCGCCAGCAGCATCCGGGACAGGGGGCCTGAGCAGTACTTC

J gene: TRBJ2-2
D gene: TRBD2
V gene: TRBV7-3
clone size: -
CDR3 protein: CASSSGLAGALGELFF
CDR3 DNA: TGTGCCAGCAGCTCCGGACTAGCGGGAGCTTTAGGGGAGCTGTTTTTT

J gene: TRBJ2-2
D gene: TRBD1
V gene: TRBV2
clone size: -
CDR3 protein: CASSLGTGNTGELFF
CDR3 DNA: TGTGCCAGCAGCCTCGGGACAGGGAACACCGGGGAGCTGTTTTTT

J gene: TRBJ1-6
D gene: TRBD1
V gene: TRBV11-2
clone size: -
CDR3 protein: CASSWDQTGSNSPLHF
CDR3 DNA: TGTGCCAGCAGCTGGGACCAGACAGGGAGCAATTCACCCCTCCACTTT

J gene: TRBJ1-2
D gene: -
V gene: TRBV19
clone size: -
CDR3 protein: CASSIDPYYGYTF
CDR3 DNA: TGTGCCAGTAGTATAGATCCCTACTATGGCTACACCTTC

J gene: TRBJ2-2
D gene: -
V gene: TRBV12-2
clone size: few
CDR3 protein: CASRFRPGTSGRGTGELFF
CDR3 DNA: TGTGCAAGTCGCTTCCGCCCGGGGACTAGCGGAAGGGGTACCGGGGAGCTGTTTTTT

J gene: TRBJ2-7
D gene: -
V gene: TRBV12-3/TRBV12-4
clone size: -
CDR3 protein: CASSFGGYEQYF
CDR3 DNA: TGTGCCAGCAGTTTCGGGGGTTACGAGCAGTACTTC

J gene: TRBJ2-3
D gene: TRBD2
V gene: TRBV12-5
clone size: -
CDR3 protein: CASGLGFSGGAGTDTQYF
CDR3 DNA: TGTGCTAGTGGTTTGGGGTTCAGCGGGGGGGCCGGAACAGATACGCAGTATTTT

J gene: TRBJ1-6
D gene: TRBD1
V gene: TRBV5-1
clone size: -
CDR3 protein: CASSEGQGAYSPLHF
CDR3 DNA: TGCGCCAGCAGCGAAGGACAGGGGGCTTATTCACCCCTCCACTTT

J gene: TRBJ1-6
D gene: TRBD1
V gene: TRBV19
clone size: once
CDR3 protein: CASADRGNSPLHF
CDR3 DNA: TGTGCCAGTGCCGACAGGGGGAATTCACCCCTCCACTTT

J gene: TRBJ2-2
D gene: -
V gene: TRBV6-1
clone size: -
CDR3 protein: CASSEVSGWVGELFF
CDR3 DNA: TGTGCCAGCAGTGAAGTGTCGGGTTGGGTCGGGGAGCTGTTTTTT

J gene: TRBJ2-1
D gene: TRBD2
V gene: TRBV3-1/TRBV3-2
clone size: once
CDR3 protein: CASSPSGTSSYNEQFF
CDR3 DNA: TGTGCCAGCAGCCCTAGCGGGACGAGCTCCTACAATGAGCAGTTCTTC

J gene: TRBJ1-1
D gene: -
V gene: TRBV11-2
clone size: once
CDR3 protein: CASSLEDRNTEAFF
CDR3 DNA: TGTGCCAGCAGCTTAGAGGACAGGAACACTGAAGCTTTCTTT

J gene: TRBJ2-1
D gene: -
V gene: TRBV19
clone size: -
CDR3 protein: CASSTGLYNEQFF
CDR3 DNA: TGTGCCAGTAGTACCGGACTGTACAATGAGCAGTTCTTC

J gene: TRBJ2-7
D gene: -
V gene: TRBV3-1/TRBV3-2
clone size: -
CDR3 protein: CASSHSTTSYEQYF
CDR3 DNA: TGTGCCAGCAGCCACAGTACTACCTCCTACGAGCAGTACTTC

J gene: TRBJ1-5
D gene: -
V gene: TRBV5-4
clone size: -
CDR3 protein: CASSSGGDLNQPQHF
CDR3 DNA: TGTGCCAGCAGCTCTGGAGGGGACCTCAATCAGCCCCAGCATTTT

J gene: TRBJ2-1
D gene: TRBD2
V gene: TRBV7-9
clone size: -
CDR3 protein: CASSSADPTSGGARGEQFF
CDR3 DNA: TGTGCCAGCAGCTCAGCGGATCCGACTAGCGGGGGGGCGAGGGGTGAGCAGTTCTTC

J gene: TRBJ2-5
D gene: -
V gene: TRBV2
clone size: -
CDR3 protein: CASSMTREETQYF
CDR3 DNA: TGTGCCAGCAGTATGACTAGAGAAGAGACCCAGTACTTC

J gene: TRBJ1-3
D gene: -
V gene: TRBV4-1
clone size: -
CDR3 protein: CASSQDPGSGNTIYF
CDR3 DNA: TGCGCCAGCAGCCAAGATCCAGGGTCCGGAAACACCATATATTTT

J gene: TRBJ1-6
D gene: -
V gene: TRBV5-5
clone size: -
CDR3 protein: CASSFQGFNSPLHF
CDR3 DNA: TGTGCCAGCAGCTTTCAGGGGTTTAATTCACCCCTCCACTTT

J gene: TRBJ1-2
D gene: -
V gene: TRBV6-5
clone size: -
CDR3 protein: CASSSDTDWNFF
CDR3 DNA: TGTGCCAGCAGTTCAGACACGGACTGGAACTTCTTC

J gene: TRBJ2-2
D gene: -
V gene: TRBV5-6
clone size: few
CDR3 protein: CASSSPGGTGELFF
CDR3 DNA: TGTGCCAGCAGCTCTCCCGGAGGCACCGGGGAGCTGTTTTTT

J gene: TRBJ2-7
D gene: TRBD2
V gene: TRBV7-6
clone size: -
CDR3 protein: CASSLGGRAYEQYF
CDR3 DNA: TGTGCCAGCAGCTTAGGCGGGAGGGCTTACGAGCAGTACTTC

J gene: TRBJ1-5
D gene: -
V gene: TRBV30
clone size: few
CDR3 protein: CAWSVLRGIYSNQPQHF
CDR3 DNA: TGTGCCTGGAGTGTACTAAGGGGGATCTATAGCAATCAGCCCCAGCATTTT

J gene: TRBJ2-5
D gene: -
V gene: TRBV25-1
clone size: -
CDR3 protein: CASPRRSPGGKTQYF
CDR3 DNA: TGTGCCAGCCCCCGCCGGTCCCCGGGGGGCAAGACCCAGTACTTC

J gene: TRBJ1-1
D gene: -
V gene: TRBV6-1
clone size: few
CDR3 protein: CASSVAMNTEAFF
CDR3 DNA: TGTGCCAGCAGTGTAGCTATGAACACTGAAGCTTTCTTT

J gene: TRBJ2-2
D gene: TRBD1
V gene: TRBV6-5
clone size: -
CDR3 protein: CASRVDRATGELFF
CDR3 DNA: TGTGCCAGCAGAGTGGACAGGGCCACCGGGGAGCTGTTTTTT

J gene: TRBJ2-3
D gene: -
V gene: TRBV30
clone size: -
CDR3 protein: CAWTPLAALDTQYF
CDR3 DNA: TGTGCCTGGACGCCCCTAGCAGCCCTGGATACGCAGTATTTT